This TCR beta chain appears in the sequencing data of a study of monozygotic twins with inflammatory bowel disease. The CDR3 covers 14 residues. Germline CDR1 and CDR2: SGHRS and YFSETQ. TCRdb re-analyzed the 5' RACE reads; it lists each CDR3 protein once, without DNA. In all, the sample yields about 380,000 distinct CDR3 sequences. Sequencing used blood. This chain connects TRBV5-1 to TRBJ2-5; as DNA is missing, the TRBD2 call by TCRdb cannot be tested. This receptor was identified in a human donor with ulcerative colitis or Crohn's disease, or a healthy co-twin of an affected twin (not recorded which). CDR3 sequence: CASSLAGGREAQYF. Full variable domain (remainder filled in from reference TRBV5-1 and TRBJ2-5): KAGVTQTPRYLIKTRGQQVTLSCSPISGHRSVSWYQQTPGQGLQFLFEYFSETQRNKGNFPGRFSGRQFSNSRSEMNVSTLELGDSALYLCASSLAGGREAQYFGPGTRLLVL.